This T cell receptor (beta chain) was identified in a study of blood T cell repertoires in COVID-19. About the research overall: Samples representing acute and convalescent COVID-19 were sourced from the United States, Italy and Spain. T cells, B-cell-depleted T cells, or PBMCs provided the cDNA or gDNA that served as material.

Original analysis: Reference gene primer amplification gave estimated nucleated cell counts. Repertoires were generated with immunoSEQ multiplex PCR, while TCRdb's copy carries only in-frame clones and drops some. V and J calls and clone size are given by that table; D and trimming were obtained from the DNA. The profile shows some 190,000 clones, roughly 84% of them singletons. The CDR3 runs to 14 residues. The V end lost 6 bases, the J end lost 3 bases, and 12 bases lay between the germline ends. CDR1 LNHDA and CDR2 SQIVND come from the germline V gene (reference sequence). This clone showed up just a few times.

The clonotype was recovered from a woman of 80 years or more with acute or convalescent COVID-19. This sequence joins TRBV19 and TRBJ1-3; D is perhaps TRBD1 (5 bases). The sample was peripheral blood. CDR3 in amino acids: CASSVDRLGNTIYF. CDR3 bases: TGTGCCAGTAGCGTCGACAGACTTGGAAACACCATATATTTT.